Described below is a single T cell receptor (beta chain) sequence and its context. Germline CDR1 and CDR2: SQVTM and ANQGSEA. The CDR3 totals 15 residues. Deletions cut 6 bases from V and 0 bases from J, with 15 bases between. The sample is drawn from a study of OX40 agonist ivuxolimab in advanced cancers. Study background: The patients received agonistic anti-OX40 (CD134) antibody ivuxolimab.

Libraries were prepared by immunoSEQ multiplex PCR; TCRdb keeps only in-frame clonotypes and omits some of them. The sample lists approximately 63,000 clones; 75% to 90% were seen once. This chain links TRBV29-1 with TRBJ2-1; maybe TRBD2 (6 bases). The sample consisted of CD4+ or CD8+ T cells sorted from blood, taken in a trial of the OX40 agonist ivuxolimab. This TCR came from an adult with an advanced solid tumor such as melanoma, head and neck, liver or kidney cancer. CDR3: CSVYPSESSYNEQFF. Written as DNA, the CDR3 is TGCAGCGTGTATCCTAGCGAGAGCTCCTACAATGAGCAGTTCTTC.